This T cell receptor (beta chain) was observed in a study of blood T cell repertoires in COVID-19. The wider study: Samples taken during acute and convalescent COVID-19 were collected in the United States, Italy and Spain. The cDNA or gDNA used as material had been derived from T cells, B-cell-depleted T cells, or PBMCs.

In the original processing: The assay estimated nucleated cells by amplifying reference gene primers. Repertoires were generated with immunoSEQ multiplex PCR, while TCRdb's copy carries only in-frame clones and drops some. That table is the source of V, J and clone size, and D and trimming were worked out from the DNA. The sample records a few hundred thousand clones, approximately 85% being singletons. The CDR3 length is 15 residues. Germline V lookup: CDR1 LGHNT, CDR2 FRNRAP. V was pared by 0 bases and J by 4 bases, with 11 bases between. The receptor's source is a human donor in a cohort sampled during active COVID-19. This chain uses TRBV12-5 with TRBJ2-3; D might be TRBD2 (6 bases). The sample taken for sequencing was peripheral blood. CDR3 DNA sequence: TGTGCTAGTGGTTTGGTACAGCCGGGGGCAGATACGCAGTATTTT. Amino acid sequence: CASGLVQPGADTQYF.